The clone carrying this T cell receptor beta chain was picked up one time. Its matching antigen is unknown. Here immunoSEQ multiplex PCR was the method, and the copy in TCRdb shows in-frame clones only, minus some. This repertoire shows about 200,000 clones, roughly 88% found once; its top ten account for around 15%. This record comes from a study of cytomegalovirus exposure and HLA in healthy donors. General study findings and limits: It was reportedly the case that the classifier diagnosed cytomegalovirus status with high specificity and sensitivity. Investigators reported 150 to 200 TCR beta chains as tied to cytomegalovirus. According to a subsequent analysis, TCR clusters identified in the first cohort showed a tendency to co-occur across the 120 validation repertoires.

This CDR3 is built from 15 residues. Trimming left V 2 bases short and J 8 bases short, with 18 bases between. Germline CDR1 MNHNS, CDR2 SASEGT. The chain links TRBV6-1 to TRBJ1-2; possible D gene TRBD1, 6 bases. This receptor was taken from a woman aged 25 to 39 in good health and CMV-seropositive. Sequencing was performed on PBMCs. The CDR3 nucleotides are TGTGCCAGCAGTGAAACGGACAGCCCCAGGGAAGGCTACACCTTC. Translation gives CASSETDSPREGYTF.